This entry is about one TCR beta chain. TCRdb's table, derived via immunoSEQ multiplex PCR, lists solely in-frame clones and lacks some. The sample includes approximately 38,000 clones, roughly 89% of them seen just once. The data were taken from a study of T cell changes during pregnancy in multiple sclerosis. Germline loops: CDR1 SNHLY, CDR2 FYNNEI. The CDR3 runs to 18 residues. Losses at the gene ends were 4 bases for V and 0 bases for J; bases not matched to a gene: 8. This specimen consisted of CD8+ T cells from peripheral blood mononuclear cells, obtained in the second trimester of pregnancy. This clonotype was obtained from a female donor with multiple sclerosis, enrolled in a pregnancy study. The genes are TRBV2 and TRBJ2-1, with TRBD2 matching 11 bases. Here the CDR3 reads CASSGRTSGYSSYNEQFF. CDR3 nucleotide sequence: TGTGCCAGCAGTGGGCGGACTAGCGGGTATAGCTCCTACAATGAGCAGTTCTTC. Filled out from reference TRBV2 and TRBJ2-1, the complete variable domain reads EPEVTQTPSHQVTQMGQEVILRCVPISNHLYFYWYRQILGQKVEFLVSFYNNEISEKSEIFDDQFSVERPDGSNFTLKIRSTKLEDSAMYFCASSGRTSGYSSYNEQFFGPGTRLTVL.